This TCR beta chain was documented in a study of T cell repertoires in cytomegalovirus infection. Looking at the study overall: Well-studied HLA-B-restricted CMV epitopes were used in the study alongside recently identified HLA-C-restricted ones. Evidence of both CMV infection and a matching HLA type came from public TCR beta signatures. Broader study findings: CMV-specific TCR beta clonotypes restricted by HLA-C were the ones dominating the ex vivo response. Cumulated frequencies of public TCR beta families served to identify carriers of CMV plus the relevant HLA.

Details on this clonotype: Its specificity is unknown.

One entry per CDR3 protein, called by TCRdb with MiXCR from the reads. The table shows 45,000 to 55,000 distinct CDR3 sequences, with under 20% occurring only once. V trimming: 5 bases; J trimming: 8 bases; junction bases outside the gene matches: 16. CDR1 is MNHEY, CDR2 SVGAGI, per germline. CDR3 length equals 17 residues. The sequence came from a human donor in good health (CMV status not recorded). Some clones in this sample may be carry-over from other donors' samples. The source was CD8+ T cells from cultured PBMCs, collected from culture after CMV antigen stimulation. The chain has TRBV6-5 and TRBJ2-2, with 8 positions matching TRBD2. The CDR3 sequence is CASSDPGGPFSPGELFF. DNA for the CDR3: TGTGCCAGCAGTGATCCGGGGGGGCCTTTCTCCCCGGGGGAGCTGTTTTTT.